This TCR beta chain was obtained from a study of blood T cells in healthy people across ages. A second about 7 to 11 cycle PCR used barcoded and J-beta primers. TCRdb processed the 5' RACE reads anew with MiXCR; each CDR3 protein has one entry. Seen here are fewer than 1,000,000 distinct CDR3 sequences, approximately 48% observed once, and the top ten hold 15% to 25%. The CDR3 runs to 18 residues. J lost 4 bases, V lost 4 bases, and 14 bases had no gene match. From germline, CDR1 is SGDLS and CDR2 YYNGEE. The clonotype was recovered from a man in his sixties in good health. The chain has TRBV9 and TRBJ2-2; 9 positions agree with TRBD2. Specimen: blood. The CDR3: CASSPRTSAFLSTGELFF. For the CDR3, the DNA is TGTGCCAGCAGCCCCCGGACTAGCGCATTCCTTTCCACCGGGGAGCTGTTTTTT.